The 18 T cell receptor beta chains below all came from one sample that was sequenced in a study of T cells in Graves' hyperthyroidism and ophthalmopathy. Regions amplified from RNA transcripts were the TCR beta CDR3 regions. HTBI primers were employed in a first-round RT-PCR of the TCR CDR3. TCRdb re-called the multiplex PCR reads through MiXCR, storing one row per CDR3 protein. Of roughly 300,000 distinct CDR3 sequences listed, roughly a fifth were seen once; the top ten hold 50%. Sequenced input: blood. These TCRs come from a woman between 45 and 60 years old with Graves' hyperthyroidism.

At least ten counts were recorded for this clonotype. This chain connects TRBV18 to TRBJ2-1, with a weak D call TRBD2 (5 bases). Germline V gene lookup returns CDR1 KGHSH and CDR2 LQKENI. This CDR3 spans 15 amino acids. With 3 bases removed from V and 2 bases from J, the gap between germline ends came to 11 bases. DNA of the CDR3: TGTGCCAGCTCACCGTACGGGGAGACCTACAATGAGCAGTTCTTC. It yields the protein CASSPYGETYNEQFF.

This clonotype was seen at least ten times. V is TRBV18 and J is TRBJ2-5; D is possibly TRBD1 or TRBD2 (5 bases each). This CDR3 region has 15 residues. Germline V gene lookup returns CDR1 KGHSH and CDR2 LQKENI. The V gene lost 0 bases and the J gene lost 2 bases, with 10 bases spanning the gap. The CDR3 loop reads CASSPPGRIQETQYF. For the CDR3, the DNA is TGTGCCAGCTCACCACCGGGACGGATACAAGAGACCCAGTACTTC.

V usage is TRBV5-6 and J usage is TRBJ1-4; 10 bases line up with TRBD1. The V gene end was trimmed by 3 bases and the J gene end by 1 base; junction bases not matched to a gene: 3. In germline, CDR1 is SGHDT, CDR2 YYEEEE. The CDR3 is 16 residues long. The CDR3, as DNA: TGTGCCAGCAGCTCGGGACAGGGGTTAACTAATGAAAAACTGTTTTTT. It is translated as CASSSGQGLTNEKLFF.

This clonotype was seen at least ten times. V usage is TRBV20-1 and J usage is TRBJ2-1, with D perhaps matching TRBD2 (5 bases). V was trimmed by 3 bases and J by 5 bases, leaving 11 bases between them. The CDR3 consists of 13 residues. Germline V CDR1 and CDR2: DFQATT, SNEGSKA (reference sequence). The CDR3 nucleotides read TGCAGTGCTAGCGGGATTGAGAACAATGAGCAGTTCTTC. Its protein is CSASGIENNEQFF.

This clonotype was counted many times. The rearrangement joins TRBV11-2 to TRBJ2-3; the match to TRBD2 covers 12 bases. The J segment lost 4 bases and the V segment lost 2 bases, leaving 13 bases of the junction unmatched. This CDR3 has 19 amino acids. Germline values: CDR1 SGHAT, CDR2 FQNNGV. CDR3 protein: CASSLQLAGGHRGADTQYF. The CDR3 DNA reads TGTGCCAGCAGCTTACAACTAGCGGGGGGTCACAGGGGAGCAGATACGCAGTATTTT.

The V call is TRBV11-2, the J call TRBJ2-6, with D possibly TRBD1 on 5 matching bases. Trimming removed 6 bases at V and 0 bases at J, with 9 bases between. The CDR3 runs 15 residues. Germline lookup yields CDR1 SGHAT and CDR2 FQNNGV. In DNA, the CDR3 is TGTGCCAGCAGTATTGACAGCTCTGGGGCCAACGTCCTGACTTTC. It encodes CASSIDSSGANVLTF.

This clonotype was picked up many times. The chain couples TRBV29-1 to TRBJ2-7; TRBD1 aligns across 7 bases. The germline gives CDR1 SQVTM, CDR2 ANQGSEA. Germline trimming cut 6 bases from V and 1 base from J; bases unmatched to any gene: 12. The length of the CDR3 is 15 residues. CDR3 protein: CSVGSDRLRSYEQYF. The CDR3 DNA is TGCAGCGTCGGGTCGGACAGGCTTCGGTCCTACGAGCAGTACTTC.

The chain joins TRBV7-2 to TRBJ2-2; a possible D gene is TRBD2 (6 bases). The CDR3 is 16 residues long. Germline CDR1 SGHTA, CDR2 FQGNSA. V lost 4 bases, J lost 0 bases, and 12 bases lay in between. CDR3 loop: CASSSFGGANTGELFF. The CDR3, as DNA: TGTGCCAGCAGCTCCTTCGGCGGGGCGAACACCGGGGAGCTGTTTTTT. Full variable domain (rest looked up from reference TRBV7-2 and TRBJ2-2): GAGVSQSPSNKVTEKGKDVELRCDPISGHTALYWYRQSLGQGLEFLIYFQGNSAPDKSGLPSDRFSAERTGGSVSTLTIQRTQQEDSAVYLCASSSFGGANTGELFFGEGSRLTVL.

The chain couples TRBV4-2 to TRBJ2-5; 10 nucleotides match TRBD2. The CDR3 length is 15 residues. V trimming: 1 base; J trimming: 5 bases; junction bases outside the gene matches: 4. Per germline, CDR1 LGHNA and CDR2 YNFKEQ. The chain's CDR3 is CASSQGAGGPETQYF. The CDR3 DNA is TGTGCCAGCAGCCAAGGAGCGGGAGGGCCCGAGACCCAGTACTTC.

The chain couples TRBV2 to TRBJ1-2, with TRBD1 as a possible D gene (6 bases). The germline V gene encodes CDR1 SNHLY and CDR2 FYNNEI. V gave up 2 bases and J gave up 4 bases, with 8 bases separating them. The CDR3 runs to 13 residues. CDR3 protein: CASSERQVYGYTF. The CDR3 coding sequence is TGTGCCAGCAGTGAACGACAGGTCTATGGCTACACCTTC.

Regarding this clonotype: A read error may account for a junction end that differs from germline. This sequence joins TRBV30 and TRBJ1-6; 10 nucleotides align to TRBD1. This CDR3 is built from 15 residues. Germline assignment: CDR1 GTSNPN and CDR2 SVGIG (reference sequence). DNA of the CDR3: TGTGCCTGGAGTGTTGGACAGGGGGGAAATTCACCCTTCCACTTT. Translated, it gives CAWSVGQGGNSPFHF.

This clonotype was detected ten times or more. This chain joins TRBV6-1 and TRBJ2-7; 9 nucleotides match TRBD1. This CDR3 has 14 amino acids. Germline trimming cut 5 bases from V and 3 bases from J; bases unmatched to any gene: 5. Germline CDR1 reads MNHNS; CDR2 reads SASEGT. This CDR3 reads CASSRTGDYYEQYF. The DNA of the CDR3 is TGTGCCAGCAGTAGGACAGGGGACTACTACGAGCAGTACTTC.

Of note for this clonotype: Being one base from a much bigger clone, this may be a read error. The genes are TRBV15 and TRBJ2-3; 9 nucleotides line up with TRBD2. The CDR3 extends over 17 amino acids. Trimming took 0 bases from V and 4 from J; bases not matched to a gene: 8. Looked up from germline, CDR1 is LNHNV and CDR2 is YYDKDF (reference sequence). The DNA for the CDR3 is TGTGCCACCAGCAGAGATCCCGGTAGCGGGGGTGCAGATACGCAGTATTTT. This sequence encodes CATSRDPGSGGADTQYF.

This clonotype appeared a few times. The chain is built from TRBV29-1 and TRBJ2-1; 10 nucleotides align to TRBD2. CDR3 length: 13 residues. The germline CDR1 and CDR2 sequences are SQVTM and ANQGSEA. J gave up 14 bases and V 4 bases, and 11 bases lay outside the gene matches. As DNA, the CDR3 is TGCAGCGTTGCTCCTAGCGGGAGTCAGTTGGAGTTCTTC. Protein: CSVAPSGSQLEFF.

The DNA of the CDR3 is TGTGCCAGTAGTATAGAACTGACCTCTGGAAACACCATATATTTT. It encodes CASSIELTSGNTIYF. This chain links TRBV19 with TRBJ1-3; D is unresolved. Germline V gene lookup returns CDR1 LNHDA and CDR2 SQIVND (reference sequence). CDR3 length equals 15 residues. The V and J ends lost 0 bases and 0 bases respectively, with 6 bases between them.

This clonotype has more than one count but fewer than ten. The rearrangement uses TRBV10-1 and TRBJ2-1; TRBD2 agrees at 16 bases. Germline-derived CDR1 and CDR2 are WNHNN and SYGVQD (reference sequence). The CDR3 runs 16 residues. The V and J ends lost 6 bases and 6 bases, in that order; junction bases with no gene match: 5. Here the CDR3 DNA reads TGCGCCAGCAGCCTTGGGACTAGCGGGAGGGGCAATGAGCAGTTCTTC. Its translation is CASSLGTSGRGNEQFF.

On this clonotype itself: A much bigger clone sits one base away, suggesting this may be a read error. The gene calls are TRBV30 and TRBJ1-2; D is unclear. This CDR3 comprises 11 residues. Germline V gives CDR1 GTSNPN, CDR2 SVGIG (reference sequence). V was trimmed by 5 bases and J by 4 bases, leaving 8 bases between them. This chain's CDR3 is CAWCPTYGYTF. The CDR3, as DNA: TGTGCCTGGTGTCCCACCTATGGCTACACCTTC.

The chain combines TRBV6-1 with TRBJ2-3; tentative D call: TRBD2 (5 bases). The V and J ends lost 7 bases and 0 bases respectively, with 11 bases between them. Looked up from germline, CDR1 is MNHNS and CDR2 is SASEGT. The CDR3 consists of 14 residues. This CDR3 reads CASTRGSSTDTQYF. The DNA for the CDR3 is TGTGCCAGCACTCGGGGTAGCAGCACAGATACGCAGTATTTT.